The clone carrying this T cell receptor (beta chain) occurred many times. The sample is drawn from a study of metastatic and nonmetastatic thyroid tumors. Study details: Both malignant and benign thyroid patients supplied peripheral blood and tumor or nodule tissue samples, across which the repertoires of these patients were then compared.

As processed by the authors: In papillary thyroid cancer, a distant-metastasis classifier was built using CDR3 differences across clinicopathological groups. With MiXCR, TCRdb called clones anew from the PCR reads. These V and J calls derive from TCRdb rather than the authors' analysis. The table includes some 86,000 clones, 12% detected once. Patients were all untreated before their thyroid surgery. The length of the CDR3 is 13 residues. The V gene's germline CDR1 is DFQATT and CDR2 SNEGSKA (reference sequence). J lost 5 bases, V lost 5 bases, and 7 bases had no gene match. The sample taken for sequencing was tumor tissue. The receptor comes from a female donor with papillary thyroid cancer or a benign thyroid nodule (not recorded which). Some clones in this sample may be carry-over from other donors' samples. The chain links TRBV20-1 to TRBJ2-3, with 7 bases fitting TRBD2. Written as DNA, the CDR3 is TGCAGTGCTCGTCGGGACTACGGAGATACGCAGTATTTT. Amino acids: CSARRDYGDTQYF.